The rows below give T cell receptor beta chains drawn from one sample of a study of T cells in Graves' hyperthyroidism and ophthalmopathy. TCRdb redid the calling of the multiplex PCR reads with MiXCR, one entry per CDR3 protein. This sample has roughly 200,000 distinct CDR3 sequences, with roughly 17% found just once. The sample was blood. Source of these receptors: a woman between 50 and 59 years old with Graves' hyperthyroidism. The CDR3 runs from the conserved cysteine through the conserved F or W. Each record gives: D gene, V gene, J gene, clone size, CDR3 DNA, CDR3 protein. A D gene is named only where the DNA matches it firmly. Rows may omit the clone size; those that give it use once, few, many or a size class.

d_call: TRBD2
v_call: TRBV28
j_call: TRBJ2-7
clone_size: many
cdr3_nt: TGTGCCAGCAGTACTAGCGGGATCACCTACGAGCAGTACTTC
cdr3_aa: CASSTSGITYEQYF

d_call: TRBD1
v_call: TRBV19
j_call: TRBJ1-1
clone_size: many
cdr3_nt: TGTGCCAGTAGTATTTCCTTGGACAGGCGGAACACTGAAGCTTTCTTT
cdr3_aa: CASSISLDRRNTEAFF

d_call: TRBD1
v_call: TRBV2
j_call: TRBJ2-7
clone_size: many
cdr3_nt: TGTGCCAGCAGTGAAGCGTGGCAGGGGGCCCTCGGCTACGAGCAGTACTTC
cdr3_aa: CASSEAWQGALGYEQYF

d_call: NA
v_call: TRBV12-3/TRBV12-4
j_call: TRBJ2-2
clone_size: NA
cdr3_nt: TGTGCCACCCAGCAGCCCCCAGGCGGGGCGCAGGAGGTCGGGGAGCTGTTTTTT
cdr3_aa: CATQQPPGGAQEVGELFF

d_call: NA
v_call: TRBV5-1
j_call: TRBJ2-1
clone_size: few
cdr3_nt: TGCGCCAGCAGCTTGAGGCAGGTTAGCTACAATGAGCAGTTCTTC
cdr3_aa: CASSLRQVSYNEQFF

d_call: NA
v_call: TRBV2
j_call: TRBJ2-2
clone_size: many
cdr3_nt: TGTGCCAGCAGTGAACGGCAGCTCACCGGGGAGCTGTTTTTT
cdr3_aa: CASSERQLTGELFF

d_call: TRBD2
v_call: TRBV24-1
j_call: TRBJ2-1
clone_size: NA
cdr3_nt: TGTGCCACCAGTGATTTGGGGACTAGCGGCTACAATGAGCAGTTCTTC
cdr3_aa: CATSDLGTSGYNEQFF

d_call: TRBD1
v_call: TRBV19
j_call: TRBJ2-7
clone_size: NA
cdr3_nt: TGTGCCAGTAGTACCCGACAGGGGACCTACGAGCAGTACTTC
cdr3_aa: CASSTRQGTYEQYF

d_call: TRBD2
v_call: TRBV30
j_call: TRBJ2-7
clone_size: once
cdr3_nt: TGTGCCTGGAGGCCGGCAGGACTAGCGACTTCCTACGAGCAGTACTTC
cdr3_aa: CAWRPAGLATSYEQYF

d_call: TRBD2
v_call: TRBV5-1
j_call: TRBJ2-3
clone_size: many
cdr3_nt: TGTGCCAGCAGCCTAGCTAGCGGGAGCACAGATACGCAGTATTTT
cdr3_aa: CASSLASGSTDTQYF

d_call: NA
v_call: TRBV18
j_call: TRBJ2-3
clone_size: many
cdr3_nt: TGTGCCAGCTCACCCAAGGAGGGGGTTACGCAGTATTTT
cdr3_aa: CASSPKEGVTQYF

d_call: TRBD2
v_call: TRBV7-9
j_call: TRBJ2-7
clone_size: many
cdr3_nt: TGTGCCAGCAGCTTAGACGGGGAGGGCTACGAGCAGTACTTC
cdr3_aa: CASSLDGEGYEQYF

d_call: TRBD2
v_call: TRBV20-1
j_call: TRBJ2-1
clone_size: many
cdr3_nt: TGCAGTGCTAGGCCGCCGGGGCTAGCGGATTCCTACAATGAGCAGTTCTTC
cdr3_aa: CSARPPGLADSYNEQFF

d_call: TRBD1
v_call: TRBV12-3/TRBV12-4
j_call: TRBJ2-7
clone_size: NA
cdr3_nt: TGTGCCAGCAGTTTAGGGACAGGGGGCGCCTCCTACGAGCAGTACTTC
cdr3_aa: CASSLGTGGASYEQYF

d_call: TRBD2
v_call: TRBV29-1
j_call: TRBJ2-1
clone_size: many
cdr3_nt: TGCAGCGTTGAGCCTAGCGGGAGGGCCAATAACAATGAGCAGTTCTTC
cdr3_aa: CSVEPSGRANNNEQFF

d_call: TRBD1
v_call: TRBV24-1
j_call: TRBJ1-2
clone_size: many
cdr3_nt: TGTGCCACCAGGGGACAGGGGTCCTATGGCTACACCTTC
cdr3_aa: CATRGQGSYGYTF

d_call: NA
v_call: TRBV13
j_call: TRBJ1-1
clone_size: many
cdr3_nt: TGTGCCAGCAGCAAACAGGGAGTGAACACTGAAGCTTTCTTT
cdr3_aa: CASSKQGVNTEAFF

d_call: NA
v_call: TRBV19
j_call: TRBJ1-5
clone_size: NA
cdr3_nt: TGTGCCAGTAGTATAGGAGACCCGGCCCGATATCAGCCCCAGCATTTT
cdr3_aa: CASSIGDPARYQPQHF

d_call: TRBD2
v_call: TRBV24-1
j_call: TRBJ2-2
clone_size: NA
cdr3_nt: TGTGCCGCCAGTCGAGGACTAGCGGGAGGGCTTGCCGGGGAGCTGTTTTTT
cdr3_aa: CAASRGLAGGLAGELFF

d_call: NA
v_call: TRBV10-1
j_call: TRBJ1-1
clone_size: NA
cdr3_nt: TGCGCCATCCAACTACAGGGCACCATGAACACTGAAGCTTTCTTT
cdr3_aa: CAIQLQGTMNTEAFF

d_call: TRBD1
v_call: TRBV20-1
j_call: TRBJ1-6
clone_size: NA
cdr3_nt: TGCAGTGCTTGGGACAGGGGGTACAATTCACCCCTCCACTTT
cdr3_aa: CSAWDRGYNSPLHF

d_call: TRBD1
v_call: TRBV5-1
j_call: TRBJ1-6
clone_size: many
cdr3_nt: TGCGCCAGCAGCAGACAGGGGGCCTCGAATTCACCCCTCCACTTT
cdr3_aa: CASSRQGASNSPLHF